Included here is one T cell receptor beta chain sequence, with context. The target of this receptor is not known. Nothing much larger sits one base from this clone, and base qualities are not available. These data are taken from a study of shared clonotypes between healthy human individuals (dated by TCRdb to 2018 to 2020). At the level of the whole study: A couple of women and three men aged 18 to 49 years were included in the cohort. For each donor, CD4 naive and CD4 memory were each run on three plates, CD8 naive on two plates, and CD8 memory on one plate. Blood TCR repertoires of five healthy adults were deeply sequenced to estimate repertoire size and the extent of clonotype sharing between individuals. Different laboratories and diverse techniques were used to prepare libraries and sequence TCR repertoires, to increase sequencing depth and limit assay-specific biases. Each donor's leukapheresis produced roughly between roughly 0.85 and 9.5 billion PBMCs. The paper as a whole reports these results and caveats: The small number of donors limited the genetic and exposure-history diversity represented. Rarefaction of sorted-subset datasets indicated incomplete sequencing despite the large sequencing depth. Naive subsets generally had larger estimated clonotype richness than memory subsets. Across a handful of donors, approximately 4.6% of naive CD4, 3.5% of naive CD8, around 2.5% of memory CD4, and 0.4% of memory CD8 clonotypes were shared. Pairwise subsampling indicated that sequencing depth was expected to affect the degree of clonotype sharing among donors. Clonotypes shared by all four sorted-subset donors showed higher generation probabilities than non-shared clonotypes. Sampling was restricted to blood, and TCR repertoires in tissues likely differ from the TCR repertoires found in blood.

TCR CDR3 regions were amplified from genomic DNA by multiplex PCR using the deep immunoSEQ assay. For each cell subset, the extracted genomic DNA was distributed evenly across all wells of several immunoSEQ 96-well plates, and each plate served as one replicate. For sorted subsets, about 0.2 ug genomic DNA, equal to some 30,000 T cell genomes, was loaded into each replicate PCR. Purified libraries were measured with a Qubit 3.0 fluorometer, size-checked on a Bioanalyzer 2100, and measured again with the KAPA Library Quantification kit. Every immunoSEQ 96-well plate was sequenced on a dedicated single-read 150-cycle Illumina NextSeq 550 flow cell. As for how the authors treated the data: Because only junctional sequences without quality scores were contained in the immunoSEQ output, filtering matching that applied to full-length reads could not be performed. Sequences were annotated with PyIR, a Python wrapper for IgBLAST v1.9, using IMGT germline references to assign V/J genes and CDR3. Reads with weak V/J assignments (E-value above 1e-6), missing CDR3, stop codons, out-of-frame junctions, or ambiguous translated residues were removed. V3J clonotypes were defined as sequences sharing the same inferred V gene, J gene, and CDR3 amino acid sequence. Percentage overlap between repertoires was computed as shared unique clonotypes divided by the size of the smaller repertoire. Richness of each repertoire was evaluated using RTK rarefaction, the Chao1 estimator, and Recon v2.1 estimates of unobserved clonotypes. OLGA was used to compute generation probabilities for all TCRbeta clonotypes that the gDNA method yielded from a handful of donors. In TCRdb, the immuneACCESS table is reduced to in-frame sequences with V and J assigned. These tables do not hold every clone; where another copy was compared, an unresolved V gene accounts for under half, and the others remain unexplained. The V and J calls and clone size come from that table; D and trimming were worked out from the DNA. In all, the sample holds about 2.1 million clones, and roughly 95% of those were seen once. Of the sample, more than 1.5% falls within the top ten clones.

CD8 naive samples were CD45RO-negative cells positively selected for CCR7, giving a CD45RA+CCR7+ population that excluded TemRA cells. The donors were healthy, HIV-negative adults who had no recently reported acute infections or vaccinations. Only Caucasian adults living in Nashville, Tennessee, USA were represented among the donors. Blood was collected by leukapheresis, and PBMCs were isolated by Ficoll-Histopaque density gradient centrifugation and then cryopreserved in liquid nitrogen vapor phase. Purity and quantity of every magnetically sorted T cell population were checked by analytical flow cytometry. Genomic DNA was isolated from each sorted fraction and quantified by UV absorbance on a Nanodrop 2000c. The sequence was obtained from a man between 18 and 29 years old in good health. Some clones in this sample may be carry-over from other donors' samples. The sequencing sample was made of naive CD8+ T cells from PBMCs. The sample's cell subset or site label, in plain terms: CD45RA+CCR7+.

The CDR3 reads as follows: CSVEYTRRVIETQYF. The DNA sequence reads TGCAGCGTTGAGTACACGCGAAGGGTCATAGAGACCCAGTACTTC. Here the chain combines TRBV29-1 and TRBJ2-5; no D gene can be assigned with confidence. From a lookup of the germline V gene, CDR1 and CDR2 are SQVTM and ANQGSEA. Reading from cysteine to phenylalanine, the CDR3 counts 15 amino acids. Here the CDR3 DNA is all that survives: 45 bases in frame from base 1. Trimming costs V 3 bases and J 4 bases, and their ends lie 18 bases apart.